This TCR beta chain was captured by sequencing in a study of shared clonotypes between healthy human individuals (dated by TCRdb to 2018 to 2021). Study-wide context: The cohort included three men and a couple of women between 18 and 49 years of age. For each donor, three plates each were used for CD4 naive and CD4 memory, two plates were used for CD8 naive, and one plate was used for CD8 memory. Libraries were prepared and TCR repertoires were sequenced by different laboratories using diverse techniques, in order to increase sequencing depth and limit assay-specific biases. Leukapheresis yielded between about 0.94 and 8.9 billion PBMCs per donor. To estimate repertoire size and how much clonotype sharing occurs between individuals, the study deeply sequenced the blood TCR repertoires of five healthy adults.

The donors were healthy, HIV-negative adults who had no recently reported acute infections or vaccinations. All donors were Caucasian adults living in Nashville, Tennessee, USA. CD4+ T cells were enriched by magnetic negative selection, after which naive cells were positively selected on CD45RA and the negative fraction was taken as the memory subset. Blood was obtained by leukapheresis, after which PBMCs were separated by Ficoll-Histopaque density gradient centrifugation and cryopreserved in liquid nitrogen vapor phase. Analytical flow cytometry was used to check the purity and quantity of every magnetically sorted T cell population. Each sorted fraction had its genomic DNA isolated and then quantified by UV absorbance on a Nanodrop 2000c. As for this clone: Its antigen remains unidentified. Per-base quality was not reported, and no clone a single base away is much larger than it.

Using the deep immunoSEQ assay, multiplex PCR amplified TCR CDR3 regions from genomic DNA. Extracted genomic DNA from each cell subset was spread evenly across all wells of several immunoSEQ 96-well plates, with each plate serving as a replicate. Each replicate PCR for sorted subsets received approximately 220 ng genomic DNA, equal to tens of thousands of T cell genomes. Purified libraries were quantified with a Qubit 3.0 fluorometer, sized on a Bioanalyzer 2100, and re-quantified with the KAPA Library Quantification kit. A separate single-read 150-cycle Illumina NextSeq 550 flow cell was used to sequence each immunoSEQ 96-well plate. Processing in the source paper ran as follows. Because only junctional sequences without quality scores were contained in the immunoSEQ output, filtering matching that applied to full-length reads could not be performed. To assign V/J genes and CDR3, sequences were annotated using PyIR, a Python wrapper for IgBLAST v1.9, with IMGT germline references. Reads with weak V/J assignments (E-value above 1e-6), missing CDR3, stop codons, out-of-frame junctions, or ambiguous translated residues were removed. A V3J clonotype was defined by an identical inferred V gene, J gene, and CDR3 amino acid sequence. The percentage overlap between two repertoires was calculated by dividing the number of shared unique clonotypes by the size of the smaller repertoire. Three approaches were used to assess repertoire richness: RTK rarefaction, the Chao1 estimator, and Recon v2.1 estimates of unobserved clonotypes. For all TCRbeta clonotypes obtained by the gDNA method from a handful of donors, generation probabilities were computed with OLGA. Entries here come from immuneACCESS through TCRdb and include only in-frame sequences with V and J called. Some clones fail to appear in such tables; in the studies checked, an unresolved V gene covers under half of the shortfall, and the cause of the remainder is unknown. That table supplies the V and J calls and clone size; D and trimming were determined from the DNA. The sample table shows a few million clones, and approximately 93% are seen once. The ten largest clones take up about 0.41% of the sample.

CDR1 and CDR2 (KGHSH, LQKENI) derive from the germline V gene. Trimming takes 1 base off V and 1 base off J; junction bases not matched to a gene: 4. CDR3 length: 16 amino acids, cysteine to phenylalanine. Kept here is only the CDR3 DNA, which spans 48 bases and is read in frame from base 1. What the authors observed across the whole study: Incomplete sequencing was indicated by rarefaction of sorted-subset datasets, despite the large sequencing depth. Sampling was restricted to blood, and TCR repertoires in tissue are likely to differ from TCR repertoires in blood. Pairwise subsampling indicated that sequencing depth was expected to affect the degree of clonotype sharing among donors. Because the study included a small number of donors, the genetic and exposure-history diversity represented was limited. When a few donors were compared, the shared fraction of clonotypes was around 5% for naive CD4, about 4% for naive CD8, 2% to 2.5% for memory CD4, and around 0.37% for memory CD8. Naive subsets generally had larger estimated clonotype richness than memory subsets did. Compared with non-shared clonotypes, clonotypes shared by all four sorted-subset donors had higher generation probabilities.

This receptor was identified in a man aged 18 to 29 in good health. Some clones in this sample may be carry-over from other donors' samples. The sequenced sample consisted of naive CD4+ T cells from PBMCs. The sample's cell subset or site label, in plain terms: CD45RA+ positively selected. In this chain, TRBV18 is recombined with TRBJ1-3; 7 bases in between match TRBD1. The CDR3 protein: CASSPQGQVSGNTIYF. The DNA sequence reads TGTGCCAGCTCACCACAAGGACAGGTTTCTGGAAACACCATATATTTT.